This T cell receptor beta chain derives from a study of early stage breast cancer tumors (dated by TCRdb to about 2017). For the wider study: Of the 16 invasive breast tumors, approximately 11 were found to be estrogen receptor-positive, progesterone receptor-positive and HER2-negative. About 70% of the 12 ER+/PR+/HER2- tumors were invasive ductal carcinomas, while the other four were invasive lobular carcinomas. A read coverage of roughly 10-fold per sample was achieved on average. Across all samples, a few million templates representing roughly 1 million unique clonotypes were detected. What the authors observed across the whole study: Tumors showed about 2.5-fold higher T cell density and higher clonality than adjacent normal breast tissue. Enriched TCRB sequences shared across patients were found to be mostly commonly generated sequences that were unlikely to play an important role in the tumor microenvironment. Greater similarity was observed between blood and normal breast repertoires than between blood and tumor repertoires, and tumor was distinguished from normal in about 90% of the 16 patients when each tissue was compared with blood. The small cohort size prevented analysis by tumor subtype. Chain pairing and functional markers such as CD4, CD8 and FOXP3 were missed by bulk genomic DNA sequencing of unsorted cells.

About this clone itself: Its antigen has not been determined. No much larger clone is present one base from it, and per-base qualities are unavailable.

According to the germline V gene, CDR1 reads SGHTA and CDR2 reads FQGTGA. Trimming costs V 5 bases and J 2 bases, and their ends lie 7 bases apart. The CDR3 contains 14 residues, cysteine and phenylalanine counted. Left in the record is the CDR3 DNA by itself, 42 bases read in frame from the first base. The study profiled bulk TCR beta-chain repertoires in matched peripheral blood, tumor and adjacent normal breast tissue taken from some 15 patients with early-stage breast cancer. Before surgery, whole blood (about 5-10 mL) was collected into EDTA tubes and processed within 2 hours. Ficoll-Paque centrifugation in SepMate-50 tubes was used to isolate peripheral blood mononuclear cells. PBMCs were cryopreserved in around 90% FBS with approximately 10% DMSO in aliquots of roughly 1.8 to 4.5 million cells and stored in liquid nitrogen. Genomic DNA was extracted with the Qiagen AllPrep DNA/RNA Mini kit.

Every sample was amplified as two independent genomic DNA replicates, using 0.4 to 0.5 ug for blood and approximately 1.4 ug for tumor or normal breast. TCRB sequencing of genomic DNA was carried out with the ImmunoSeq Intro kit according to the manufacturer's instructions. Multiplex PCR ran 30 to 40 cycles with proprietary primers and spike-in control sequences for absolute quantification. An 87-bp fragment spanning the CDR3 and flanking V and J genes was sequenced with single-end 150-bp reads. Each lane of an Illumina MiSeq running version 3.0 chemistry carried seven multiplexed samples, with two replicates apiece. As for the original processing: The vendor's proprietary pipeline handled the raw data processing, merging both replicates into a single result for each sample. Clonotypes were defined as productive rearrangements sharing the V-gene family, CDR3 amino acid sequence and J-gene segment. To compute clonality, the normalized Shannon entropy (Pielou evenness) of TCRB abundances was subtracted from 1. T cell density was estimated by dividing total templates by the number of input cells inferred from the DNA input amount. Recon was used with default parameters to estimate total repertoire diversity and clonality. A clonotype was considered tumor-enriched if its abundance in tumor exceeded 0.1% and was at least 32-fold higher than its abundance in normal breast. As stored in TCRdb, this immuneACCESS dataset retains in-frame rearrangements with V and J assigned. A fraction of the clones does not appear; measured against another copy, unresolved V genes explain less than half of the discrepancy, and the remainder lacks a known reason. That table gives V, J and clone size, and the DNA gave D and trimming. For this sample there are fewer than 80,000 clones; 65% to 85% appear just once. 4.7% of the sample comes from the top ten.

This TCR derives from a person aged 40 to 49 with breast cancer. Sequenced: blood. The rearrangement joined TRBV7-3 to TRBJ2-6, with the D gene not clear enough to name. The CDR3 protein is CASSATTGANVLTF. The DNA sequence reads TGTGCCAGCAGCGCAACTACTGGGGCCAACGTCCTGACTTTC.